This entry lists 20 T cell receptor beta chains sequenced from one sample in a study of T-cell reconstitution after alpha-beta-depleted transplantation in children. During its preparation, the TCRbeta library received unique molecular identifiers. TCRdb reprocessed the PCR reads via MiXCR and lists one record per CDR3 protein. The table has around 450,000 distinct CDR3 sequences, 10% seen once. The sample was PBMCs, taken before TCRalphabeta/CD19-depleted stem cell transplant. Source of these receptors: a child aged 2-15 years with inherited bone marrow failure, due to receive a stem cell transplant.

This clonotype was detected ten times or more. The chain uses TRBV28 and TRBJ2-7; possible D gene TRBD1, 5 bases. Germline V lookup: CDR1 MDHEN, CDR2 SYDVKM. CDR3 length: 15 residues. V was trimmed by 1 base and J by 3 bases, leaving 13 bases between them. The CDR3 DNA sequence: TGTGCCAGCAGTTTATCTTTGGACAAAGGCTACGAGCAGTACTTC. It encodes CASSLSLDKGYEQYF.

The chain uses TRBV30 and TRBJ2-1; 10 bases line up with TRBD2. Germline lookup yields CDR1 GTSNPN and CDR2 SVGIG (reference sequence). CDR3 length: 13 residues. V was clipped by 4 bases and J by 10 bases; unmatched bases: 7. CDR3 protein: CAWTSGSHREQFF. The CDR3 coding sequence is TGTGCCTGGACTAGCGGGAGCCACCGCGAGCAGTTCTTC.

This clonotype was recorded at least ten times. Here the CDR3 reads CSARGGRWEKLFF. CDR3 nucleotides: TGCAGTGCTCGGGGGGGGCGGTGGGAAAAACTGTTTTTT. The chain combines TRBV20-1 with TRBJ1-4, with D possibly TRBD1 on 6 matching bases. The CDR3 totals 13 residues. Between the trimmed V and J ends, which lost 5 bases and 8 bases, there was a span of 15 bases. Germline V lookup: CDR1 DFQATT, CDR2 SNEGSKA (reference sequence).

This clonotype was recorded many times. This chain links TRBV4-3 with TRBJ1-1; no definite D call. V gave up 5 bases and J gave up 3 bases, with 13 bases separating them. Germline V gene data show CDR1 as LGHNA and CDR2 as YSLEER. The CDR3 has 14 amino acids. CDR3 sequence (DNA): TGCGCCAGCAGCTACCGGGCGTTGGACACTGAAGCTTTCTTT. It is translated as CASSYRALDTEAFF.

This clonotype was seen repeatedly, ten times or more. The chain has TRBV11-2 and TRBJ2-1; the D gene could be TRBD1 or TRBD2 (5 bases each). Germline V gives CDR1 SGHAT, CDR2 FQNNGV. Trimming left V 1 base short and J 2 bases short, with 9 bases between. There are 15 residues in the CDR3. The CDR3 bases are TGTGCCAGCAGCTTAGCTCGGGGCGCCTACAATGAGCAGTTCTTC. It translates to CASSLARGAYNEQFF. Based on the CDR3 plus reference TRBV11-2 and TRBJ2-1, the full variable domain is EAGVAQSPRYKIIEKRQSVAFWCNPISGHATLYWYQQILGQGPKLLIQFQNNGVVDDSQLPKDRFSAERLKGVDSTLKIQPAKLEDSAVYLCASSLARGAYNEQFFGPGTRLTVL.

The chain carries TRBV4-2 and TRBJ2-1; 12 nucleotides match TRBD2. The CDR3 runs 16 residues. Germline V gene lookup returns CDR1 LGHNA and CDR2 YNFKEQ. V shed 1 base, J shed 7 bases, and the junction held 5 bases outside the gene matches. Here the CDR3 reads CASSQGLLAGGNEQFF. The CDR3, as DNA: TGTGCCAGCAGCCAAGGGCTTCTAGCGGGAGGGAATGAGCAGTTCTTC.

This clonotype has ten or more counts. The gene calls are TRBV28 and TRBJ2-2; possible D gene TRBD2, 7 bases. CDR3 length equals 16 residues. V lost 8 bases and J lost 4, with 20 bases in between. The V gene's germline CDR1 is MDHEN and CDR2 SYDVKM. This CDR3 is CASPWGGPRGTGELFF. CDR3 coding DNA: TGTGCCAGCCCCTGGGGGGGCCCCCGGGGCACCGGGGAGCTGTTTTTT. The entire variable domain, with the rest obtained from reference TRBV28 and TRBJ2-2, is as follows: DVKVTQSSRYLVKRTGEKVFLECVQDMDHENMFWYRQDPGLGLRLIYFSYDVKMKEKGDIPEGYSVSREKKERFSLILESASTNQTSMYLCASPWGGPRGTGELFFGEGSRLTVL.

This clonotype was recorded at least ten times. CDR3 bases: TGCAGTGCCGACGGGGGGTACACAGATACGCAGTATTTT. Its translation is CSADGGYTDTQYF. The rearrangement uses TRBV20-1 and TRBJ2-3; 7 bases are shared with TRBD2. The V segment lost 6 bases and the J segment 2 bases; nucleotides outside the gene matches: 5. The CDR3 runs to 13 residues. Per the germline V gene, CDR1 is DFQATT and CDR2 is SNEGSKA (reference sequence).

This clonotype showed up many times. The chain employs TRBV20-1 and TRBJ2-7; 8 bases map to TRBD1. The V gene's germline CDR1 is DFQATT and CDR2 SNEGSKA (reference sequence). The J segment lost 6 bases and the V segment lost 5 bases, leaving 6 bases of the junction unmatched. The CDR3 has 12 amino acids. The CDR3 region has the DNA TGCAGTGCTCTTGACAGGGGCGGCGAGCAGTACTTC. Translation: CSALDRGGEQYF.

Many counts were recorded for this clonotype. This rearrangement joins TRBV7-8 to TRBJ2-5, with 7 bases that match TRBD2. The CDR3 runs 14 residues. V trimming: 5 bases; J trimming: 5 bases; junction bases outside the gene matches: 8. Germline V gene data show CDR1 as SGHVS and CDR2 as FQNEAQ. CDR3 coding DNA: TGTGCCAGCAGCCATTGGGCGGGAGAGGAGACCCAGTACTTC. Its protein is CASSHWAGEETQYF.

This clonotype appeared a few times. V and J are TRBV5-1 and TRBJ2-6; D gene uncertain. Germline assignment: CDR1 SGHRS and CDR2 YFSETQ. This CDR3 is 15 amino acids long. V shed 0 bases and J shed 9 bases, with 13 bases lying between them. CDR3 amino acids: CASSLDSGRGNVLTF. For the CDR3, the DNA is TGCGCCAGCAGCTTGGACAGTGGACGTGGCAACGTCCTGACTTTC.

About this clonotype: A much larger clone is a single base away; this may be a read error. The chain has TRBV6-2 or TRBV6-3 and TRBJ2-2, with 11 bases fitting TRBD2. The CDR3 is made up of 15 amino acids. Germline V gene data show CDR1 as MNHEY and CDR2 as SVGEGT. The CDR3 region is CASKTSGSATGDLFF. The CDR3 coding sequence is TGTGCCAGCAAAACTAGCGGGAGCGCCACCGGGGACCTGTTTTTT.

The chain employs TRBV10-3 and TRBJ2-1; the D call may be TRBD1 or TRBD2 (5 bases each). V lost 1 base and J 1 base, leaving 20 bases between the germline ends. The germline gives CDR1 ENHRY, CDR2 SYGVKD. The CDR3 contains 19 residues. The CDR3 region is CAISELLPGTAKSYNEQFF. In DNA, the CDR3 is TGTGCCATCAGTGAGTTACTACCCGGGACGGCGAAATCCTACAATGAGCAGTTCTTC.

V and J are TRBV19 and TRBJ2-1; D possibly corresponds to TRBD2 (6 bases). The germline V gene has CDR1 LNHDA and CDR2 SQIVND (reference sequence). Trimming stripped 6 bases from V and 3 bases from J, with 18 bases between. The CDR3 has 16 amino acids. The CDR3 reads CASSPSLAHIYNEQFF. DNA for the CDR3: TGTGCCAGTAGCCCCTCACTAGCCCATATCTACAATGAGCAGTTCTTC.

This clonotype was detected ten times or more. J is TRBJ2-1 and V is TRBV20-1, with a tentative D call TRBD2 (6 bases). Deletions cut 3 bases from V and 0 bases from J, with 12 bases between. Germline CDR1 reads DFQATT; CDR2 reads SNEGSKA (reference sequence). The CDR3 totals 15 residues. The CDR3 spells CSASGTPSSYNEQFF. CDR3 nucleotides: TGCAGTGCTAGCGGGACTCCGAGCTCCTACAATGAGCAGTTCTTC.

This clonotype was counted a few times. The rearrangement links TRBV20-1 to TRBJ2-1; 10 bases match TRBD2. With V trimmed by 0 bases and J by 0 bases, 8 bases remained unmatched. The CDR3 loop spans 18 amino acids. Germline CDR1 reads DFQATT; CDR2 reads SNEGSKA (reference sequence). The CDR3 here is CSARDPSGSLYSYNEQFF. Here the CDR3 DNA reads TGCAGTGCTAGAGATCCTAGCGGGAGTTTGTACTCCTACAATGAGCAGTTCTTC.

This clonotype occurred many times. The genes are TRBV4-1 and TRBJ1-6, with D unclear. This CDR3 contains 14 residues. The V gene's germline CDR1 is MGHRA and CDR2 YSYEKL. The V and J ends lost 1 base and 9 bases respectively, with 10 bases between them. CDR3 DNA sequence: TGCGCCAGCAGCCAAGGGGGTGTTTCTTCACCCCTCCACTTT. It codes for CASSQGGVSSPLHF.

This clonotype was recorded many times. The rearrangement joins TRBV15 to TRBJ2-3; D possibly uses TRBD1 or TRBD2 (5 bases each). Germline loops: CDR1 LNHNV, CDR2 YYDKDF (reference sequence). V lost 9 bases, J lost 5 bases, and 12 bases lay in between. The CDR3 runs to 12 residues. CDR3 in DNA: TGTGCCACGGGGACCGTCAAAGATACGCAGTATTTT. It is translated as CATGTVKDTQYF.

In its sample, this clonotype was seen many times. The chain links TRBV27 to TRBJ2-3; a possible D gene is TRBD2 (6 bases). CDR1 is MNHEY and CDR2 is SMNVEV in the germline V gene (reference sequence). This CDR3 is 14 amino acids long. Trimming left V 6 bases short and J 3 bases short, with 13 bases between. The CDR3 reads CASSGWAGTDTQYF. CDR3 sequence (DNA): TGTGCCAGCAGCGGGTGGGCGGGGACAGATACGCAGTATTTT.

This clonotype was recorded at least ten times. The rearrangement links TRBV29-1 to TRBJ2-1; D not resolved. V was pared by 3 bases and J by 1 base, with 7 bases between. The germline CDR1 and CDR2 sequences are SQVTM and ANQGSEA. The CDR3 length is 13 residues. The CDR3 loop reads CSVDEVSYNEQFF. The CDR3 DNA follows: TGCAGCGTTGACGAGGTATCCTACAATGAGCAGTTCTTC.